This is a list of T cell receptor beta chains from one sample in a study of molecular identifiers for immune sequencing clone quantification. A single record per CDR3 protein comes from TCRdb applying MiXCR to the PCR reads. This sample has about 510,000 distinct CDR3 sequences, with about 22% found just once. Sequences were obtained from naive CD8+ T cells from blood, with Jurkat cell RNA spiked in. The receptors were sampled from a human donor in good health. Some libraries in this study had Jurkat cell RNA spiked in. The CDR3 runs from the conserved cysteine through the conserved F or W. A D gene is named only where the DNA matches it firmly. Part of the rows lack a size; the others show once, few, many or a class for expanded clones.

DNA: TGCAGTGCTAGACGGGGTCGGGACACTGAAGCTTTCTTT
CDR3: CSARRGRDTEAFF
V: TRBV20-1
size: many
J: TRBJ1-1
D: NA

DNA: TGCGCCAGCAGCCCTCCCGGACTCGAGGAAAAACTGTTTTTT
CDR3: CASSPPGLEEKLFF
V: TRBV4-1
size: many
J: TRBJ1-4
D: NA

DNA: TGTGCCAGCAGGCCCGGACAGGAAGTTCCTGAAGCTTTCTTT
CDR3: CASRPGQEVPEAFF
V: TRBV12-3/TRBV12-4
size: many
J: TRBJ1-1
D: TRBD1

DNA: TGTGCCAGCAGTGGGTTCTCCTACGAGCAGTACTTC
CDR3: CASSGFSYEQYF
V: TRBV7-9
size: NA
J: TRBJ2-7
D: NA

DNA: TGTGCCAGCAGCCCACAGCCGAGCCTTCGGGCAGATACGCAGTATTTT
CDR3: CASSPQPSLRADTQYF
V: TRBV12-3/TRBV12-4
size: NA
J: TRBJ2-3
D: NA

DNA: TGTGCCAGCAGCGGGGACAGGGGGATTGGAAACACCATATATTTT
CDR3: CASSGDRGIGNTIYF
V: TRBV7-6
size: few
J: TRBJ1-3
D: TRBD1

DNA: TGTGCCAGCAGCCCCCTTAGCGGGGACGATGAGCAGTTCTTC
CDR3: CASSPLSGDDEQFF
V: TRBV7-6
size: NA
J: TRBJ2-1
D: TRBD2

DNA: TGCGCCAGCAGCCAAGATCTCCAGGGCACTAGCACAGATACGCAGTATTTT
CDR3: CASSQDLQGTSTDTQYF
V: TRBV4-3
size: NA
J: TRBJ2-3
D: NA

DNA: TGTGCCAGCAGCGGCGTAACAGGGGTAGATACGCAGTATTTT
CDR3: CASSGVTGVDTQYF
V: TRBV5-4
size: few
J: TRBJ2-3
D: TRBD1

DNA: TGCGCCAGCAGCTTAAGCAGAAGGACAGAAGCTTTCTTT
CDR3: CASSLSRRTEAFF
V: TRBV4-1
size: NA
J: TRBJ1-1
D: NA

DNA: TGTGCCAGCAGCTTAGTAGGGAGTGGCAAAAACATTCAGTACTTC
CDR3: CASSLVGSGKNIQYF
V: TRBV7-9
size: NA
J: TRBJ2-4
D: NA

DNA: TGTGCCAGCAGCCTCACGCAGATTCCGCGGCAGAGCTCTGGAAACACCATATATTTT
CDR3: CASSLTQIPRQSSGNTIYF
V: TRBV7-9
size: many
J: TRBJ1-3
D: NA

DNA: TGCAGCGTTGTTCCAGGGGGTGCGGCAGATACGCAGTATTTT
CDR3: CSVVPGGAADTQYF
V: TRBV29-1
size: NA
J: TRBJ2-3
D: TRBD1

DNA: TGCGCCAGCAGCCCCCGGGGACAGGCTAAAGCTGAAGCTTTCTTT
CDR3: CASSPRGQAKAEAFF
V: TRBV5-1
size: many
J: TRBJ1-1
D: TRBD1

DNA: TGCGCCAGCAGCGCAGAGAGCACAGGGGGCACCGGGGAGCTGTTTTTT
CDR3: CASSAESTGGTGELFF
V: TRBV5-1
size: many
J: TRBJ2-2
D: TRBD1

DNA: TGCAGTGCTAGGCGACTAGCGAGAGCGGGAGATAGCACAGATACGCAGTATTTT
CDR3: CSARRLARAGDSTDTQYF
V: TRBV20-1
size: many
J: TRBJ2-3
D: TRBD2

DNA: TGTGCCAGCAGCCGACAGGGGTCCTACGAGCAGTACTTC
CDR3: CASSRQGSYEQYF
V: TRBV7-9
size: NA
J: TRBJ2-7
D: TRBD1

DNA: TGCGCCAGCAGCCAAGGGGCCGGCGGCTACGAGCAGTACTTC
CDR3: CASSQGAGGYEQYF
V: TRBV4-3
size: many
J: TRBJ2-7
D: NA

DNA: TGTGCCAGCAGCCCCTTTAGGGGGTCCCATAATTCACCCCTCCACTTT
CDR3: CASSPFRGSHNSPLHF
V: TRBV6-6
size: NA
J: TRBJ1-6
D: NA

DNA: TGTGCCAGCAGGGTACAGGGGGACACCGGGGAGCTGTTTTTT
CDR3: CASRVQGDTGELFF
V: TRBV13
size: many
J: TRBJ2-2
D: TRBD1

DNA: TGTGCCAGTAGTCCCGAACTAGCTATCCCTCTCGAGCAGTACTTC
CDR3: CASSPELAIPLEQYF
V: TRBV19
size: many
J: TRBJ2-7
D: NA

DNA: TGCGCCAGCAGCCAAGATTTGGGGCCCCGACCCAGCGGAGGGTCCTACGAGCAGTACTTC
CDR3: CASSQDLGPRPSGGSYEQYF
V: TRBV4-3
size: few
J: TRBJ2-7
D: NA

DNA: TGTGCCACCAGCAGAGATCGTGGCAGGGCCAATGAGCAGTTCTTC
CDR3: CATSRDRGRANEQFF
V: TRBV15
size: few
J: TRBJ2-1
D: NA

DNA: TGTGCCTGGAGTTGGGGGGGGTTAACAGAGACCCAGTACTTC
CDR3: CAWSWGGLTETQYF
V: TRBV30
size: NA
J: TRBJ2-5
D: TRBD2

DNA: TGTGCCAGTGCCTCCGGGGGGGTAGCCCACGAGCAGTACTTC
CDR3: CASASGGVAHEQYF
V: TRBV19
size: NA
J: TRBJ2-7
D: TRBD2

DNA: TGTGCCAGCAGCCCGGGACAGGGATTAGGGCAGTACTTC
CDR3: CASSPGQGLGQYF
V: TRBV5-6
size: many
J: TRBJ2-7
D: TRBD1

DNA: TGTGCCAGCAGCCGAAGGGAGAGTAGCGGGGAAGCCCGCTCCTACGGGCAGTACTTC
CDR3: CASSRRESSGEARSYGQYF
V: TRBV3-1
size: NA
J: TRBJ2-7
D: TRBD2